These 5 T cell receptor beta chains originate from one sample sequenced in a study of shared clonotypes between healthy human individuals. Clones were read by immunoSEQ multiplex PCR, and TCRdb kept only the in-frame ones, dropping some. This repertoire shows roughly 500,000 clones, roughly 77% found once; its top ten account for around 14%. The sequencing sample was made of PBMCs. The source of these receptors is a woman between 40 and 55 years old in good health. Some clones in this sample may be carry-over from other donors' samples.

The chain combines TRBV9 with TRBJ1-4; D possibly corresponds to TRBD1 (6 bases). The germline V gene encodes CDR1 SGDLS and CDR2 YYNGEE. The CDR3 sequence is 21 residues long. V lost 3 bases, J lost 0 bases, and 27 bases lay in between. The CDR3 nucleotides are TGTGCCAGCAGCGCCCCCCGATCCGAGGGGGAACCAAAAGCAACTAATGAAAAACTGTTTTTT. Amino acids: CASSAPRSEGEPKATNEKLFF.

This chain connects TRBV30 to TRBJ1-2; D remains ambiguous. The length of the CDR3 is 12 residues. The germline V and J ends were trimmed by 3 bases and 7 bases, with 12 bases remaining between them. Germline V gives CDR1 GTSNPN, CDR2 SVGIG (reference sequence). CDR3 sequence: CAWRAGVGGYTF. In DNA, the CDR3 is TGTGCCTGGAGAGCTGGGGTCGGTGGCTACACCTTC.

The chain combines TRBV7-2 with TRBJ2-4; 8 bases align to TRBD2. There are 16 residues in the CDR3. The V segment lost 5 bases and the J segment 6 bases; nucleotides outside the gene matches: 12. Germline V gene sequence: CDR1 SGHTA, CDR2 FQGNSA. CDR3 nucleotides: TGTGCCAGCAGCCCGCGGGGGGTAGCGAGGGGAAACATTCAGTACTTC. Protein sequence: CASSPRGVARGNIQYF. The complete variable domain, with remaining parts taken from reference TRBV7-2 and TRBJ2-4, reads GAGVSQSPSNKVTEKGKDVELRCDPISGHTALYWYRQSLGQGLEFLIYFQGNSAPDKSGLPSDRFSAERTGGSVSTLTIQRTQQEDSAVYLCASSPRGVARGNIQYFGAGTRLSVL.

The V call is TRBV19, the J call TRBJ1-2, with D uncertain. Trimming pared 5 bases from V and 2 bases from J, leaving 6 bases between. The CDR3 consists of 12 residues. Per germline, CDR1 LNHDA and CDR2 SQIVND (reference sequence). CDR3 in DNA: TGTGCCAGTAGTGAACACAACTATGGCTACACCTTC. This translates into CASSEHNYGYTF.

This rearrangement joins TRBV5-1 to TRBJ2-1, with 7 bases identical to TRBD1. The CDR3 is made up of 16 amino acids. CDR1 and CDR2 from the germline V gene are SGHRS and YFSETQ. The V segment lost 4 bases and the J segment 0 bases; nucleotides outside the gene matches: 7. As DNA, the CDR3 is TGCGCCAGCAGCATTCCGGGACAGAGCTCCTACAATGAGCAGTTCTTC. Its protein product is CASSIPGQSSYNEQFF.